This entry concerns a single TCR beta chain. A quantity of 0.5 to 1 ug RNA underwent reverse transcription using random hexamers. From the immunoSEQ multiplex PCR reads, TCRdb called clonotypes with MiXCR, one entry per CDR3 protein. This sample yields around 280,000 distinct CDR3 sequences, of which roughly 85% are seen a single time; over 0.1% belongs to the top ten. The data were taken from a study of CD8 T cells in Susac syndrome. The CDR3 covers 15 residues. The V gene's germline CDR1 is SGDLS and CDR2 YYNGEE. V lost 3 bases to trimming and J lost 2 bases, with 13 bases between them. Sequencing used CD8+ T cells from PBMCs. The rearrangement uses TRBV9 and TRBJ2-3, with D maybe TRBD2 (6 bases). This sequence originates from a human donor with multiple sclerosis. CDR3 coding DNA: TGTGCCAGCAGCGGTACTAGCACATACACAGATACGCAGTATTTT. It codes for CASSGTSTYTDTQYF.